This TCR beta chain was recorded in a study of T-cell reconstitution after alpha-beta-depleted transplantation in children. TCRbeta library preparation incorporated unique molecular identifiers. TCRdb used MiXCR to reprocess the PCR reads, holding one entry per CDR3 protein. The profile covers 100,000 or so distinct CDR3 sequences, with 12% appearing a single time and 11% to 15% taken by the ten largest. This CDR3 contains 16 residues. Looked up from germline, CDR1 is SGHTA and CDR2 is FQGTGA. Germline trimming cut 0 bases from V and 4 bases from J; bases unmatched to any gene: 6. The receptor was derived from a human donor who donated a stem cell graft to a child with inherited bone marrow failure. The rearrangement joins TRBV7-3 to TRBJ2-1; TRBD2 aligns across 7 bases. This material consisted of PBMCs from the stem cell graft donor, taken from the stem cell graft. CDR3 loop: CASSLTFAGAYNEQFF. Here the CDR3 DNA reads TGTGCCAGCAGCTTAACGTTTGCGGGAGCTTACAATGAGCAGTTCTTC.